A single sample is the source of the 21 T cell receptor beta chains below, sequenced in a study of CD8+ T cells in alopecia areata. Described treatment: oral pan-JAK inhibitor, 5-10 mg twice daily. Extracted from the samples, RNA was reverse transcribed into cDNA to serve as the sequencing template. Profiling relied on immunoSEQ multiplex PCR, and the TCRdb table lists in-frame clones only, not all of them. The profile shows around 110,000 clones, 80% to 85% of them singletons. Sequenced material: CD8+ T cells sorted from blood, taken at week 24, from a patient treated with tofacitinib. These receptors were taken from a human donor with alopecia areata.

V gene TRBV29-1 combines with J gene TRBJ1-2; no clear D gene. The CDR3 is 13 amino acids. Looked up from germline, CDR1 is SQVTM and CDR2 is ANQGSEA. V lost 4 bases, J lost 10 bases, and 19 bases lay in between. This CDR3 reads CSVGREPPYYYTF. In nucleotides, the CDR3 is TGCAGCGTTGGCCGGGAGCCACCGTATTACTACACCTTC.

The V and J genes are TRBV11-2 and TRBJ2-3; tentatively, D is TRBD1 or TRBD2 (6 bases each). The CDR3 runs to 15 residues. Looked up from germline, CDR1 is SGHAT and CDR2 is FQNNGV. V was trimmed by 6 bases and J by 2 bases, leaving 15 bases between them. DNA for the CDR3: TGTGCCAGCAGGAGGGGGACTCTCAACACAGATACGCAGTATTTT. Amino acids: CASRRGTLNTDTQYF.

The chain recombines TRBV6-5 with TRBJ2-7; D is possibly TRBD1 (5 bases). The CDR3 contains 14 residues. The V end lost 4 bases, the J end lost 6 bases, and 16 bases lay between the germline ends. Germline loops: CDR1 MNHEY, CDR2 SVGAGI. CDR3 nucleotides: TGTGCCAGCAGTTCGACAGCCCAGTCTACCGAGCAGTACTTC. Protein sequence: CASSSTAQSTEQYF.

The chain has TRBV29-1 and TRBJ2-2; TRBD2 matches 11 bases. The CDR3 extends over 14 amino acids. Germline V gene data show CDR1 as SQVTM and CDR2 as ANQGSEA. With V trimmed by 7 bases and J by 5 bases, 6 bases remained unmatched. Written as DNA, the CDR3 is TGCAGCGCTTTAGCGGGGGGGTTTACCGGGGAGCTGTTTTTT. Amino acids: CSALAGGFTGELFF.

V usage is TRBV29-1 and J usage is TRBJ1-2; possible D gene TRBD1, 5 bases. The V end was cut by 7 bases, the J end by 1 base, with 16 bases between. Germline values: CDR1 SQVTM, CDR2 ANQGSEA. This CDR3 is built from 14 residues. Here the CDR3 DNA reads TGCAGCGGGGATCCCATGACAGATAACTATGGCTACACCTTC. Translation gives CSGDPMTDNYGYTF.

The chain couples TRBV5-1 to TRBJ2-7, with 10 bases lining up with TRBD1. Germline V gene sequence: CDR1 SGHRS, CDR2 YFSETQ. The CDR3 is 15 amino acids. Unmatched junction bases numbered 10, after V lost 5 bases and J lost 5 bases. The CDR3, as DNA: TGCGCCAGCAGTCCGGGACAGGGGTTACTCAACGAGCAGTACTTC. The encoded protein is CASSPGQGLLNEQYF.

The rearrangement uses TRBV15 and TRBJ1-1; D remains unclear. The CDR3 has 13 residues. The germline V gene has CDR1 LNHNV and CDR2 YYDKDF (reference sequence). Trimming left V 8 bases short and J 1 base short, with 11 bases between. Here the CDR3 DNA reads TGTGCCACCGCCCCGTCAAGGAACACTGAAGCTTTCTTT. This codes for CATAPSRNTEAFF.

This rearrangement joins TRBV4-1 to TRBJ1-2; possibly TRBD1 for D (5 bases). Germline CDR1 reads MGHRA; CDR2 reads YSYEKL. The V end lost 0 bases, the J end lost 5 bases, and 10 bases lay between the germline ends. CDR3 length: 14 amino acids. In DNA, the CDR3 is TGCGCCAGCAGCCAAGATGGGAGGGGATATGGCTACACCTTC. Translated, it gives CASSQDGRGYGYTF.

The CDR3 loop reads CASSLGDSGELFF. CDR3 coding DNA: TGTGCCAGCAGCTTGGGGGACAGCGGGGAGCTGTTTTTT. The chain links TRBV7-9 to TRBJ2-2, with TRBD1 matching 7 bases. The V gene's germline CDR1 is SEHNR and CDR2 FQNEAQ (reference sequence). This CDR3 has 13 amino acids. The V gene end was trimmed by 3 bases and the J gene end by 7 bases; junction bases not matched to a gene: 2.

The rearrangement joins TRBV18 to TRBJ2-5; 11 positions match TRBD2. The junction had 9 bases not matched to a gene; V was cut back by 8 bases and J by 1 base. The CDR3 length is 16 residues. Germline V CDR1 and CDR2: KGHSH, LQKENI. Here the CDR3 DNA reads TGTGCCAGCGCCCTCGCTAGCGGGGGGCCCCAAGAGACCCAGTACTTC. This codes for CASALASGGPQETQYF.

The chain carries TRBV29-1 and TRBJ1-1; 7 bases match TRBD1. The CDR3 runs to 13 residues. The germline V gene encodes CDR1 SQVTM and CDR2 ANQGSEA. J lost 7 bases, V lost 0 bases, and 5 bases had no gene match. This CDR3 is CSVEEEGGVEAFF. The CDR3, as DNA: TGCAGCGTTGAAGAGGAAGGGGGCGTTGAAGCTTTCTTT.

The chain couples TRBV4-2 to TRBJ2-7; 7 bases agree with TRBD1. In germline, CDR1 is LGHNA, CDR2 YNFKEQ. Trimming cost V 2 bases and J 3 bases; bases outside gene matches: 4. CDR3 size: 14 residues. CDR3 in amino acids: CASSQSQGFYEQYF. Here the CDR3 DNA reads TGTGCCAGCAGCCAATCACAGGGGTTCTACGAGCAGTACTTC.

The chain couples TRBV7-6 to TRBJ2-5; D is unclear. Trimming took off 5 bases at V and 0 bases at J, with 10 bases between the two ends. Germline CDR1 and CDR2: SGHVS and FNYEAQ. CDR3 size: 14 residues. The CDR3 bases are TGTGCCAGCAGCCATGGCGAATACCAAGAGACCCAGTACTTC. Residues: CASSHGEYQETQYF.

CDR3 loop: CASSGRQGHPYEQYF. In DNA form, the CDR3 reads TGTGCCAGCAGTGGCCGGCAGGGTCACCCCTACGAGCAGTACTTC. The V and J genes are TRBV6-1 and TRBJ2-7, with D tentatively TRBD1 (5 bases). Trimming took off 4 bases at V and 2 bases at J, with 15 bases between the two ends. CDR3 size: 15 residues. CDR1 is MNHNS and CDR2 is SASEGT in the germline V gene.

The CDR3 DNA reads as TGTGCCAGCAGCCGACTAGCGGACAGCACAGATACGCAGTATTTT. It codes for CASSRLADSTDTQYF. The chain recombines TRBV4-2 with TRBJ2-3; TRBD2 matches 9 bases. The trim removed 4 bases at V and 0 bases at J, leaving 2 bases unmatched. Germline assignment: CDR1 LGHNA and CDR2 YNFKEQ. The CDR3 runs 15 residues.

The chain is built from TRBV5-1 and TRBJ2-5; TRBD1 matches 7 bases. Germline V gene lookup returns CDR1 SGHRS and CDR2 YFSETQ. With 3 bases clipped from V and 9 bases from J, the junction kept 11 bases outside the gene matches. The CDR3 is 14 residues long. The CDR3 DNA sequence: TGCGCCAGCAGCTCCGGGACAGATCAACAGGCCCAGTACTTC. It translates to CASSSGTDQQAQYF.

This clone was observed a single time. The chain joins TRBV4-2 to TRBJ2-3; D call uncertain. V was cut by 0 bases and J by 9 bases, with 16 bases left in between. The germline V gene encodes CDR1 LGHNA and CDR2 YNFKEQ. The CDR3 is 15 amino acids. The CDR3 protein is CASSQEAGPLGTQYF. For the CDR3, the DNA is TGTGCCAGCAGCCAAGAGGCCGGGCCTCTAGGGACGCAGTATTTT.

The chain is built from TRBV19 and TRBJ2-7; D ambiguous. Trimming removed 2 bases at V and 1 base at J, with 12 bases between. The CDR3 loop spans 15 amino acids. CDR1 is LNHDA, CDR2 SQIVND, per germline (reference sequence). The CDR3 region has the DNA TGTGCCAGTAGTATATCGGGTGAGCCGTCCTACGAGCAGTACTTC. Its translation: CASSISGEPSYEQYF.

The gene calls are TRBV4-3 and TRBJ2-7; D call uncertain. The V gene's germline CDR1 is LGHNA and CDR2 YSLEER. The CDR3 is 15 amino acids. Trimming took 2 bases from V and 5 from J, leaving 16 bases between them. The CDR3 sequence is CASSQKRSARDEQYF. CDR3 in DNA: TGCGCCAGCAGCCAAAAAAGGTCGGCCCGTGACGAGCAGTACTTC.

V usage is TRBV7-9 and J usage is TRBJ2-5, with 10 bases aligning to TRBD2. V shed 4 bases, J shed 2 bases, and the junction held 4 bases outside the gene matches. The CDR3 length is 15 residues. Germline V gene data show CDR1 as SEHNR and CDR2 as FQNEAQ (reference sequence). The CDR3 DNA is TGTGCCAGCAGCTACGGGACTAGCGCTCAAGAGACCCAGTACTTC. Amino acid sequence: CASSYGTSAQETQYF.

The rearrangement joins TRBV29-1 to TRBJ1-1; tentatively, D is TRBD1 (6 bases). Germline CDR1 is SQVTM and CDR2 is ANQGSEA. V lost 4 bases, J lost 0 bases, and 12 bases lay in between. The CDR3 runs 14 residues. The CDR3 DNA sequence: TGCAGCGTTGGCGGGGGCAGATTGAACACTGAAGCTTTCTTT. Its protein is CSVGGGRLNTEAFF.